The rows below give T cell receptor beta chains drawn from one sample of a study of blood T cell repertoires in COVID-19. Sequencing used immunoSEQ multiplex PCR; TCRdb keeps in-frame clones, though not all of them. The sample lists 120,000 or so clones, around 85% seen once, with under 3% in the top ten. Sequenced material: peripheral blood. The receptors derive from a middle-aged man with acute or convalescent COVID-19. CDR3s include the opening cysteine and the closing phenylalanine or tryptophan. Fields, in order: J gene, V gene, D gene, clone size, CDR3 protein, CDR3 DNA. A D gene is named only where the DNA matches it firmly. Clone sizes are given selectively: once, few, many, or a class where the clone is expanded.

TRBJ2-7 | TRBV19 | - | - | CASSPSGTPSYEQYF | TGTGCCAGTAGTCCTTCCGGGACTCCTTCCTACGAGCAGTACTTC
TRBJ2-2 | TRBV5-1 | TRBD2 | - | CASSRSGLAGGRGTGELFF | TGCGCCAGCAGCAGATCGGGACTAGCGGGGGGTCGTGGTACCGGGGAGCTGTTTTTT
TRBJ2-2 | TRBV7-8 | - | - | CASSLAAGSNGELFF | TGTGCCAGCAGCTTAGCCGCCGGGAGCAACGGGGAGCTGTTTTTT
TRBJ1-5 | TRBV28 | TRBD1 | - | CATLNRGSNQPQHF | TGTGCCACCTTAAACAGGGGTAGCAATCAGCCCCAGCATTTT
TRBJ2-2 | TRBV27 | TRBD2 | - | CASSWRGLAYTGELFF | TGTGCCAGCAGTTGGAGGGGACTAGCCTACACCGGGGAGCTGTTTTTT
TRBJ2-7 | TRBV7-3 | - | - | CASSYTGSSAYEQYF | TGTGCCAGCAGCTATACAGGTTCCTCCGCCTACGAGCAGTACTTC
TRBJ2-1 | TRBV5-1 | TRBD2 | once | CASSNPRGGFYNEQFF | TGCGCCAGCAGCAATCCGCGGGGGGGTTTCTACAATGAGCAGTTCTTC
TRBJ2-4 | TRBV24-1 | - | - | CATSDGDGDIQYF | TGTGCCACCAGTGACGGGGATGGGGACATTCAGTACTTC
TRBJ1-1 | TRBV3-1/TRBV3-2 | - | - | CASSQVPGTEAFF | TGTGCCAGCAGCCAAGTTCCAGGAACTGAAGCTTTCTTT
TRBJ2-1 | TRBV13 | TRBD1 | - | CASSLAGPGGGGYNEQFF | TGTGCCAGCAGCTTAGCGGGGCCAGGGGGCGGTGGTTACAATGAGCAGTTCTTC
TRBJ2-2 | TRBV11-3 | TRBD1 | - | CASSPRQGGTGELFF | TGTGCCAGCAGCCCCCGACAGGGGGGAACCGGGGAGCTGTTTTTT
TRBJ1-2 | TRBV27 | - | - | CASSLSSPPTGLGYTF | TGTGCCAGCAGTTTATCGTCCCCTCCCACTGGGCTCGGCTACACCTTC
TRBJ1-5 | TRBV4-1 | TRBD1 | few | CASSQAGGGGQPQHF | TGCGCCAGCAGCCAAGCTGGAGGGGGCGGTCAGCCCCAGCATTTT
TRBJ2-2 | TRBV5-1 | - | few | CASSLTLGELFF | TGCGCCAGCAGCCTCACTCTAGGGGAGCTGTTTTTT
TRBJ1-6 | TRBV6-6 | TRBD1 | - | CASSLDRNYNSPLHF | TGTGCCAGCAGTCTGGACAGGAATTATAATTCACCCCTCCACTTT
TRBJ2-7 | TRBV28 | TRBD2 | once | CASSGGTSGTYEQYF | TGTGCCAGCAGTGGAGGGACTAGCGGAACCTACGAGCAGTACTTC
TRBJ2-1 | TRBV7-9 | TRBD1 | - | CASGGQGLGNEQFF | TGTGCCAGCGGCGGACAGGGGTTGGGCAATGAGCAGTTCTTC
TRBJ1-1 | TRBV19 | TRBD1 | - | CASTQDSPRGTEAFF | TGTGCCAGTACCCAAGACAGCCCCAGGGGGACTGAAGCTTTCTTT
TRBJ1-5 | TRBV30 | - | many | CAWSTPGGRAFQPQHF | TGTGCCTGGAGTACCCCCGGGGGGAGGGCCTTTCAGCCCCAGCATTTT
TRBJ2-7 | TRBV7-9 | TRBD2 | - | CASSPWTSGGEQYF | TGTGCCAGCAGCCCCTGGACTAGCGGGGGGGAGCAGTACTTC
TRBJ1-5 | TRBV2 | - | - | CASFTDRNQPQHF | TGTGCCAGCTTCACAGACAGAAATCAGCCCCAGCATTTT
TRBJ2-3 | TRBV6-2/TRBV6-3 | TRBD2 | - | CASSYPVAGGGYTDTQYF | TGTGCCAGCAGTTACCCCGTAGCGGGAGGGGGGTACACAGATACGCAGTATTTT
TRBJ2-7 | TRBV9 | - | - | CASSPGGPLSYEQYF | TGTGCCAGCAGCCCTGGGGGCCCCCTCTCCTACGAGCAGTACTTC
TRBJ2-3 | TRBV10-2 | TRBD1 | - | CASTSGTGGTDTQYF | TGCGCCAGCACCTCCGGGACAGGGGGCACAGATACGCAGTATTTT
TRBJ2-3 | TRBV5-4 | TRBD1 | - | CASSFRTGGLTDTQYF | TGTGCCAGCAGCTTTAGGACAGGGGGACTCACAGATACGCAGTATTTT
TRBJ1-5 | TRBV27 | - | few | CASSQDGEINQPQHF | TGTGCCAGCAGCCAGGACGGGGAGATTAATCAGCCCCAGCATTTT
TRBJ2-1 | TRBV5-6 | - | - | CASSFSVAAYNEQFF | TGTGCCAGCAGCTTTTCGGTAGCGGCCTACAATGAGCAGTTCTTC
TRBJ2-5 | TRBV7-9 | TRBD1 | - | CASSFWTGRPRSGETQYF | TGTGCCAGCAGCTTTTGGACAGGGAGACCCCGAAGTGGAGAGACCCAGTACTTC
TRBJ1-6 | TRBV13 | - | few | CASSFRVNSPLHF | TGTGCCAGCAGCTTCAGGGTTAATTCACCCCTCCACTTT
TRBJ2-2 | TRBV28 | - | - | CASTPSGFSAGELFF | TGTGCCAGCACCCCTTCGGGGTTCAGCGCCGGGGAGCTGTTTTTT
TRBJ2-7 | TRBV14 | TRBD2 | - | CASSQVQRGEQYF | TGTGCCAGCAGCCAAGTTCAGCGGGGCGAGCAGTACTTC
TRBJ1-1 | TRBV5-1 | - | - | CASSLAYAGLNTEAFF | TGCGCCAGCAGCTTGGCCTATGCAGGTCTGAACACTGAAGCTTTCTTT
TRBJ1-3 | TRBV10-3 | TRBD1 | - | CAIGTGAGNTIYF | TGTGCCATCGGGACAGGGGCTGGAAACACCATATATTTT
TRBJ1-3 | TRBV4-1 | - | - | CASSQDRGRSGFSGNTIYF | TGCGCCAGCAGCCAAGATCGAGGAAGGTCCGGATTCTCTGGAAACACCATATATTTT
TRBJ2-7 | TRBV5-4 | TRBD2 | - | CASSLAGWRSYEQYF | TGTGCCAGCAGTCTAGCGGGGTGGCGGAGCTACGAGCAGTACTTC
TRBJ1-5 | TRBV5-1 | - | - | CASRLWADNQPQHF | TGCGCCAGCAGGCTTTGGGCAGACAATCAGCCCCAGCATTTT
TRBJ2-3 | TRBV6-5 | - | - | CASGALGTDTQYF | TGTGCCAGCGGGGCGCTGGGCACAGATACGCAGTATTTT
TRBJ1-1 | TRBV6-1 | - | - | CASSELTLSNTEAFF | TGTGCCAGCAGTGAACTGACACTCTCGAACACTGAAGCTTTCTTT
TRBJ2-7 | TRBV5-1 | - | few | CASSSTTPSYEQYF | TGCGCCAGCAGCTCCACGACTCCCTCCTACGAGCAGTACTTC
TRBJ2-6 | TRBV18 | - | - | CASSPATGTGANVLTF | TGTGCCAGCTCACCGGCAACGGGGACTGGGGCCAACGTCCTGACTTTC
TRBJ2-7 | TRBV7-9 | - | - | CASSSRDTDEQYF | TGTGCCAGCAGCTCCCGGGACACCGACGAGCAGTACTTC
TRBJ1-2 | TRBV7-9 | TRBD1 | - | CASSLTGVGYTF | TGTGCCAGCAGCCTTACAGGGGTTGGCTACACCTTC
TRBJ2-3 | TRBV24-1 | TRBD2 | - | CATSDQRLAGVDTQYF | TGTGCCACCAGTGACCAGAGACTAGCGGGAGTCGATACGCAGTATTTT
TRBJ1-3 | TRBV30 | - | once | CAWSAGNTIYF | TGTGCCTGGAGTGCGGGAAACACCATATATTTT
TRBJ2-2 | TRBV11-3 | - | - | CASSFDDITADTGELFF | TGTGCCAGCAGCTTCGATGACATAACGGCCGACACCGGGGAGCTGTTTTTT
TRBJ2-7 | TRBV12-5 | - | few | CASGDRQYEQYF | TGTGCTAGTGGTGACAGACAGTACGAGCAGTACTTC
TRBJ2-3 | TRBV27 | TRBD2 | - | CASSLSGGLRLAGRGGRADTQYF | TGTGCCAGCAGTTTATCGGGGGGCTTGAGACTAGCGGGACGTGGGGGTAGGGCAGATACGCAGTATTTT
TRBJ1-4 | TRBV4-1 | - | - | CASSQDNSKLFF | TGCGCCAGCAGCCAAGATAACAGTAAACTGTTTTTT
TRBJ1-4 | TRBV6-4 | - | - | CASSAPLVRVGEKLFF | TGTGCCAGCAGCGCCCCGTTGGTGAGGGTTGGCGAAAAACTGTTTTTT
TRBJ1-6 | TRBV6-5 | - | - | CASSYSAGISGSPLHF | TGTGCCAGCAGTTACTCGGCTGGTATATCGGGTTCACCCCTCCACTTT
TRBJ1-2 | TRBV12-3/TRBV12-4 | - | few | CASSFGDGYTF | TGTGCCAGCAGTTTCGGGGATGGCTACACCTTC
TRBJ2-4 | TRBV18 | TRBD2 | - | CASSRGLAESRGKNIQYF | TGTGCCAGCTCACGGGGACTAGCAGAAAGCCGGGGCAAAAACATTCAGTACTTC
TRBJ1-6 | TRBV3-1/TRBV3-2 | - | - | CASSRDRLEVSYNSPLHF | TGTGCCAGCAGCCGCGACAGGCTAGAGGTCTCCTATAATTCACCCCTCCACTTT
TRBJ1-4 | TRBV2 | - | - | CASSPWTGSNEKLFF | TGTGCCAGCAGTCCCTGGACGGGGTCTAATGAAAAACTGTTTTTT